The 15 T cell receptor beta chains presented below share a single source sample, sequenced in a study of follicular helper T cells after annual influenza vaccination. Time point of the sample: 2015-2016 season, 7 days after influenza vaccination. Assay: immunoSEQ multiplex PCR; the TCRdb copy retains only in-frame clones and omits some. The table lists some 9,300 clones, 80% to 90% of them singletons. The specimen was CXCR5+ CD38- circulating T follicular helper cells from blood, collected 7 days after influenza vaccination. Subset given: circulating Tfh, non-naive CD4+CXCR5+PD-1+ (ICOS+CD38+ or ICOS-CD38-). These TCRs come from an adult who received the influenza vaccine.

This clone was observed a few times. The chain combines TRBV9 with TRBJ2-7; TRBD1 might be the D (6 bases). Germline V gene data show CDR1 as SGDLS and CDR2 as YYNGEE. The CDR3 covers 15 residues. With 0 bases removed from V and 3 bases from J, the gap between germline ends came to 13 bases. CDR3 DNA: TGTGCCAGCAGCGTAGGGGGGCAAGCTCTCTACGAGCAGTACTTC. It encodes CASSVGGQALYEQYF.

J is TRBJ2-1 and V is TRBV9; 15 bases are a match to TRBD2. V shed 3 bases, J shed 14 bases, and the junction held 12 bases outside the gene matches. The CDR3 extends over 16 amino acids. From germline, CDR1 is SGDLS and CDR2 YYNGEE. CDR3 in DNA: TGTGCCAGCAGCGGAGGCAGGACTAGCGGGGGGGCCAACGAGTTCTTC. The encoded protein is CASSGGRTSGGANEFF.

Turning to this clone: The germline gene is not matched at one end of the junction; a read error may be the cause. This chain joins TRBV11-3 and TRBJ1-1; no clear D gene. The length of the CDR3 is 8 residues. Germline CDR1 SGHNT, CDR2 YENEEA. The CDR3 nucleotides are TGTGCCAGCAGCTTCCTCGGTTTT. This sequence encodes CASSFLGF.

The chain uses TRBV7-7 and TRBJ2-7; D remains unclear. The V gene's germline CDR1 is SSHAT and CDR2 FNYEAQ (reference sequence). The length of the CDR3 is 14 residues. The V gene lost 2 bases and the J gene lost 6 bases, with 14 bases spanning the gap. CDR3 residues: CASSLSGRSGEQYF. CDR3 nucleotides: TGTGCCAGCAGCTTATCAGGTCGTTCGGGCGAGCAGTACTTC.

The gene calls are TRBV11-1 and TRBJ1-3; possibly TRBD1 for D (5 bases). Trimming removed 5 bases at V and 3 bases at J, with 11 bases between. This CDR3 region has 14 residues. Germline CDR1 is SGHAT and CDR2 is FQDESV (reference sequence). The CDR3 DNA reads TGTGCCAGCAGCGGCTCAGGGTTTGGAAACACCATATATTTT. It yields the protein CASSGSGFGNTIYF.

The chain joins TRBV19 to TRBJ1-5; 8 bases fit TRBD1. Germline CDR1 and CDR2: LNHDA and SQIVND (reference sequence). J gave up 1 base and V 6 bases, and 5 bases lay outside the gene matches. The CDR3 length is 15 residues. The CDR3 coding sequence is TGTGCCAGTAGCGGAACAGGGGGGAGCAATCAGCCCCAGCATTTT. Translating gives CASSGTGGSNQPQHF.

The chain employs TRBV29-1 and TRBJ2-1; D gene ambiguous. V was pared by 7 bases and J by 3 bases, with 13 bases between. The CDR3 has 13 residues. From germline, CDR1 is SQVTM and CDR2 ANQGSEA. The CDR3 nucleotides read TGCAGCGCCGGGCTCACTAACTACAATGAGCAGTTCTTC. It codes for CSAGLTNYNEQFF.

The chain couples TRBV18 to TRBJ1-1; D may be TRBD1 (5 bases). V shed 2 bases and J shed 4 bases, with 11 bases lying between them. The CDR3 consists of 14 residues. Germline V gene sequence: CDR1 KGHSH, CDR2 LQKENI. The DNA for the CDR3 is TGTGCCAGCTCACCAGAACCTAGGGGCACTGAAGCTTTCTTT. It translates to CASSPEPRGTEAFF.

The chain is built from TRBV20-1 and TRBJ2-7; no firm D call. Trimming cost V 8 bases and J 1 base, with 9 bases left between them. There are 11 residues in the CDR3. CDR1 is DFQATT, CDR2 SNEGSKA, per germline (reference sequence). The CDR3 DNA is TGCAGTCACCGGCCTTCCTACGAGCAGTACTTC. It is translated as CSHRPSYEQYF.

The chain recombines TRBV4-1 with TRBJ2-3, with TRBD2 identical over 9 bases. This CDR3 region has 18 residues. J lost 6 bases, V lost 1 base, and 14 bases had no gene match. Germline assignment: CDR1 MGHRA and CDR2 YSYEKL. The chain's CDR3 is CASSQALSGGGASDTQYF. CDR3 sequence (DNA): TGCGCCAGCAGCCAAGCCCTAAGTGGCGGGGGGGCATCGGATACGCAGTATTTT.

The chain carries TRBV13 and TRBJ2-3; 11 bases are shared with TRBD1. Germline CDR1 PRHDT, CDR2 FYEKMQ (reference sequence). This CDR3 contains 15 residues. V dropped 4 bases and J dropped 3; count of bases not matched to a gene: 3. As DNA, the CDR3 is TGTGCCAGCAGCTCGGACAGGGGGCGAACAGATACGCAGTATTTT. It codes for CASSSDRGRTDTQYF.

The sample holds one count of this clone. The V and J genes are TRBV12-5 and TRBJ1-2; TRBD1 might be the D (5 bases). The CDR3 extends over 14 amino acids. Per germline, CDR1 LGHNT and CDR2 FRNRAP. Trimming removed 7 bases at V and 8 bases at J, with 20 bases between. The CDR3: CASALRGEAKGYTF. The CDR3 bases are TGTGCTAGTGCCTTAAGAGGGGAGGCAAAAGGCTACACCTTC. Full variable domain (outside the CDR3, taken from reference TRBV12-5 and TRBJ1-2): DARVTQTPRHKVTEMGQEVTMRCQPILGHNTVFWYRQTMMQGLELLAYFRNRAPLDDSGMPKDRFSAEMPDATLATLKIQPSEPRDSAVYFCASALRGEAKGYTFGSGTRLTVV.

The chain is built from TRBV19 and TRBJ1-4; D call uncertain. V was pared by 7 bases and J by 0 bases, with 9 bases between. Germline V gene sequence: CDR1 LNHDA, CDR2 SQIVND (reference sequence). The CDR3 totals 14 residues. This chain's CDR3 is CASNGVSTNEKLFF. Written as DNA, the CDR3 is TGTGCCAGTAATGGCGTGTCAACTAATGAAAAACTGTTTTTT.

The chain combines TRBV4-2 with TRBJ2-2, with a weak D call TRBD2 (6 bases). Per the germline V gene, CDR1 is LGHNA and CDR2 is YNFKEQ. Trimming took off 3 bases at V and 5 bases at J, with 22 bases between the two ends. This CDR3 contains 18 residues. This chain's CDR3 is CASSQSLVGGAQTGELFF. CDR3 in DNA: TGTGCCAGCAGCCAGTCGTTGGTGGGCGGGGCTCAAACCGGGGAGCTGTTTTTT.

V usage is TRBV5-4 and J usage is TRBJ2-7, with TRBD2 matching 8 bases. The V gene's germline CDR1 is SGHNT and CDR2 YYREEE (reference sequence). The CDR3 runs 16 residues. Trimming cost V 1 base and J 4 bases; bases outside gene matches: 10. The chain's CDR3 is CASSLRGGIKGYEQYF. In nucleotides, the CDR3 is TGTGCCAGCAGCTTGCGGGGGGGAATAAAGGGGTACGAGCAGTACTTC.